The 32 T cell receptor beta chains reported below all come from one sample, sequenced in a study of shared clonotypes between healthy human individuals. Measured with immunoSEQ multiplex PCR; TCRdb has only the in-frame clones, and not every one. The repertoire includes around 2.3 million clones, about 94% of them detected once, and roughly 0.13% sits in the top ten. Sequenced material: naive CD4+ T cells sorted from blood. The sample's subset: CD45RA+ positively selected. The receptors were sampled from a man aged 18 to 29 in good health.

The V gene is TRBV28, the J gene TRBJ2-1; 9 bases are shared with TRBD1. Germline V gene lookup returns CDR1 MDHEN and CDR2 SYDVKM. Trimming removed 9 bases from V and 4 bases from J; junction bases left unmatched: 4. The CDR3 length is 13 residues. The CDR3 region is CASGTGTYNEQFF. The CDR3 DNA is TGTGCCAGTGGGACAGGGACTTACAATGAGCAGTTCTTC.

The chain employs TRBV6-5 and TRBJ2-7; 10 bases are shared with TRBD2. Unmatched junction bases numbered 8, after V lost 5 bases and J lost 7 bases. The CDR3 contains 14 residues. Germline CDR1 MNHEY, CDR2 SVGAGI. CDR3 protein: CASSRTERGGEQYF. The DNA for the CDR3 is TGTGCCAGCAGTCGCACGGAGCGGGGGGGTGAGCAGTACTTC.

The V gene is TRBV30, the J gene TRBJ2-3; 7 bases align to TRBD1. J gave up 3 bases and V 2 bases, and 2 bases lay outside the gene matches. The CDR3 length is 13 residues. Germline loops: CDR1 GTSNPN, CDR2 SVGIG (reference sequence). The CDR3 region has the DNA TGTGCCTGGAGTCTACAGGGGACAGATACGCAGTATTTT. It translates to CAWSLQGTDTQYF.

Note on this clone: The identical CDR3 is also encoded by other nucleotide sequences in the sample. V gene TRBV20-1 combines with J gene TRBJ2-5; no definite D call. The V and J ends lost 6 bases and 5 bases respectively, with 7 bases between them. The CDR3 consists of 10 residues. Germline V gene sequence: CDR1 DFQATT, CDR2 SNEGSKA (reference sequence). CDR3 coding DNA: TGCAGTGCCCGGCGGGAGACCCAGTACTTC. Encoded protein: CSARRETQYF.

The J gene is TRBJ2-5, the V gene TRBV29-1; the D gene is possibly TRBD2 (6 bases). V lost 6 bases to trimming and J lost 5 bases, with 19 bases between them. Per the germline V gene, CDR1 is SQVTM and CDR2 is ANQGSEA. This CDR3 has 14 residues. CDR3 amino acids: CSVAGTEVLETQYF. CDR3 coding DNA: TGCAGCGTCGCGGGGACGGAAGTCTTGGAGACCCAGTACTTC.

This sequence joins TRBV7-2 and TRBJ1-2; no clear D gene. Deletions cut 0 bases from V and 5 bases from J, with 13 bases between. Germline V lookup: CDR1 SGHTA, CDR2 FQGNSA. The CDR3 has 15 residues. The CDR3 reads CASSLAAGEMYGYTF. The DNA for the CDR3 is TGTGCCAGCAGCTTAGCGGCAGGAGAGATGTATGGCTACACCTTC.

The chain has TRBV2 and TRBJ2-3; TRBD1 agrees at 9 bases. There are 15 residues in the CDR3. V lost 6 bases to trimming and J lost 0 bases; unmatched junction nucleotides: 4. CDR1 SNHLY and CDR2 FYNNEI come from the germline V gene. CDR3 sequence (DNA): TGTGCCAGCAGGGGGGACAGGGTTAGCACAGATACGCAGTATTTT. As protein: CASRGDRVSTDTQYF.

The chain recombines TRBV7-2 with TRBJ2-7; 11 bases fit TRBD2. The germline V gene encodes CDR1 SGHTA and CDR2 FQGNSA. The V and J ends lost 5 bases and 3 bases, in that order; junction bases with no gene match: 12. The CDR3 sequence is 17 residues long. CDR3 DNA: TGTGCCAGCAGCCGCCCTACTAGCGGGGGCAGAAACTACGAGCAGTACTTC. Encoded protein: CASSRPTSGGRNYEQYF.

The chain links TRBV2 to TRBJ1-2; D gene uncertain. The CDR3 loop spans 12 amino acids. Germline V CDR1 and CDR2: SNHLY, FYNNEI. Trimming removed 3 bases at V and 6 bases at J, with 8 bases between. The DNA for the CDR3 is TGTGCCAGCAGTGAGTCGGGAAATGGCTACACCTTC. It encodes CASSESGNGYTF. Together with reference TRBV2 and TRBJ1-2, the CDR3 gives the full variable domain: EPEVTQTPSHQVTQMGQEVILRCVPISNHLYFYWYRQILGQKVEFLVSFYNNEISEKSEIFDDQFSVERPDGSNFTLKIRSTKLEDSAMYFCASSESGNGYTFGSGTRLTVV.

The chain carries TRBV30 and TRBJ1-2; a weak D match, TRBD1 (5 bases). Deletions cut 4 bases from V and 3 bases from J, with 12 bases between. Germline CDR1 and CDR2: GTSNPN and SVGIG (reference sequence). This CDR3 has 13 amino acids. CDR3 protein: CAWNGGGYYGYTF. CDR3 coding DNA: TGTGCCTGGAACGGGGGAGGGTACTATGGCTACACCTTC.

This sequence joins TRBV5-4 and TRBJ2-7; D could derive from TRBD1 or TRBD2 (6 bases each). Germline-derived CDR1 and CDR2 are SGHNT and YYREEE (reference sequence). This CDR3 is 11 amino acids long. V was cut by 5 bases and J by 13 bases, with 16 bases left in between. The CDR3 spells CASSLGGRPYF. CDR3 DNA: TGTGCCAGCAGTCTAGGGGGGCGCCCCTACTTC. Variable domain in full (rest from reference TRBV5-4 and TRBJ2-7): ETGVTQSPTHLIKTRGQQVTLRCSSQSGHNTVSWYQQALGQGPQFIFQYYREEENGRGNFPPRFSGLQFPNYSSELNVNALELDDSALYLCASSLGGRPYFGPGTRLTVT.

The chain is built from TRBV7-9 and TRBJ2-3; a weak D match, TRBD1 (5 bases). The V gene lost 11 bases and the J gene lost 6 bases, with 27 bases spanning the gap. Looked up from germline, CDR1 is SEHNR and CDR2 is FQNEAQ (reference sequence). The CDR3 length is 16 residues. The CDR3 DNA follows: TGTGCCGGTTCAACTACAGGCCTAGGCCCAGGCGATACGCAGTATTTT. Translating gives CAGSTTGLGPGDTQYF.

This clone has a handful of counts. DNA of the CDR3: TGTGCCAGCCGCGACAGGGCTAACTATGGCTACACCTTC. Translation: CASRDRANYGYTF. V usage is TRBV5-6 and J usage is TRBJ1-2, with 7 bases lining up with TRBD1. V lost 7 bases to trimming and J lost 0 bases; unmatched junction nucleotides: 3. Germline V gives CDR1 SGHDT, CDR2 YYEEEE. This CDR3 has 13 residues.

The CDR3 here is CASSRQGSMGETQYF. The DNA for the CDR3 is TGTGCCAGCAGCCGGCAGGGCTCTATGGGAGAGACCCAGTACTTC. The rearrangement joins TRBV5-8 to TRBJ2-5, with D perhaps matching TRBD1 (5 bases). CDR1 and CDR2 (germline): SGHTS, YDEGEE. This CDR3 comprises 15 residues. Trimming cost V 4 bases and J 4 bases, with 17 bases left between them.

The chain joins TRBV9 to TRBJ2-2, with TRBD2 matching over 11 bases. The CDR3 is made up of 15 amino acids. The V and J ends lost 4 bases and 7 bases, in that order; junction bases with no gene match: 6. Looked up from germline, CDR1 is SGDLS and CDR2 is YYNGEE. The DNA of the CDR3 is TGTGCCAGCAGCCCTAGCGGGAGGCCCTACGGGGAGCTGTTTTTT. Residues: CASSPSGRPYGELFF. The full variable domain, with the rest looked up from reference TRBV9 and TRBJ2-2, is DSGVTQTPKHLITATGQRVTLRCSPRSGDLSVYWYQQSLDQGLQFLIQYYNGEERAKGNILERFSAQQFPDLHSELNLSSLELGDSALYFCASSPSGRPYGELFFGEGSRLTVL.

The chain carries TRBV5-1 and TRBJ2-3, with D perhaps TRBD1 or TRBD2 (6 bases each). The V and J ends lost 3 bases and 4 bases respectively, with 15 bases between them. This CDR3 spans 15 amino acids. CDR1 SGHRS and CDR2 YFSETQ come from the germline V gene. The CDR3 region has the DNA TGCGCCAGCAGCTCGGGACGGGGGCCCGCAGATACGCAGTATTTT. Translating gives CASSSGRGPADTQYF.

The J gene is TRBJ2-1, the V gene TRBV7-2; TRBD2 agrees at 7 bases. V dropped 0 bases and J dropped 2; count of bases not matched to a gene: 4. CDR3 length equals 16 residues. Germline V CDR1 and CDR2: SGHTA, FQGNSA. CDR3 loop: CASSLAGAGTYNEQFF. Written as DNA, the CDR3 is TGTGCCAGCAGCTTAGCGGGAGCGGGAACCTACAATGAGCAGTTCTTC.

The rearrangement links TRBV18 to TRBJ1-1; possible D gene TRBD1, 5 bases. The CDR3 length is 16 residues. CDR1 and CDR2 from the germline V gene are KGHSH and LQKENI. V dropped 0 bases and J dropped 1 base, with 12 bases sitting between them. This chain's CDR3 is CASSPPGTWRNTEAFF. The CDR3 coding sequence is TGTGCCAGCTCACCACCGGGGACTTGGAGGAACACTGAAGCTTTCTTT.

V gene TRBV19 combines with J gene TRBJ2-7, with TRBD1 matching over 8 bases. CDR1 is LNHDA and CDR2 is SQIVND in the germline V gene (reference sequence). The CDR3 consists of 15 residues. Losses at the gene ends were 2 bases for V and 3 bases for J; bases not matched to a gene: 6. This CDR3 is CASSITSGGFYEQYF. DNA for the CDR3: TGTGCCAGTAGTATAACGTCAGGGGGCTTCTACGAGCAGTACTTC.

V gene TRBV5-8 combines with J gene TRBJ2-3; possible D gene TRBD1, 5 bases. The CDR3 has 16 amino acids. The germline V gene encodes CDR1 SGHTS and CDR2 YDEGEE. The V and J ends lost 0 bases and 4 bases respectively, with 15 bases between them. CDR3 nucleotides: TGTGCCAGCAGCTTGGCGTACCTCCAGGGCGCAGATACGCAGTATTTT. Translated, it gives CASSLAYLQGADTQYF.

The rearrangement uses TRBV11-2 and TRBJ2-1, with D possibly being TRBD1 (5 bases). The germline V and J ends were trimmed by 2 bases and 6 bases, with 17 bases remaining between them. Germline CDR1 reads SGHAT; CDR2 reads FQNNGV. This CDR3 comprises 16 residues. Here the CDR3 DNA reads TGTGCCAGCAGCTTAATAAGGACAACCAAGGGCAATGAGCAGTTCTTC. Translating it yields CASSLIRTTKGNEQFF.

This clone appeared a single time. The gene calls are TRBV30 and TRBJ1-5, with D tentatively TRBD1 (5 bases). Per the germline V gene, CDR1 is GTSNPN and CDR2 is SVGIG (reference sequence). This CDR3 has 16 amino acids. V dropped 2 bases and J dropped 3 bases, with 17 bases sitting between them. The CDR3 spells CAWSPRGPGPNQPQHF. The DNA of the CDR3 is TGTGCCTGGAGTCCCCGGGGCCCAGGGCCCAATCAGCCCCAGCATTTT.

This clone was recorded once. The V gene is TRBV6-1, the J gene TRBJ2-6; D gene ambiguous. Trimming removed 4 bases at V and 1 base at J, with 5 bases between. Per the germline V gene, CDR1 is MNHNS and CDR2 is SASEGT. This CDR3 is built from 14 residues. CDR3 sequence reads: CASSGESGANVLTF. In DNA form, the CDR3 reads TGTGCCAGCAGTGGGGAATCTGGGGCCAACGTCCTGACTTTC.

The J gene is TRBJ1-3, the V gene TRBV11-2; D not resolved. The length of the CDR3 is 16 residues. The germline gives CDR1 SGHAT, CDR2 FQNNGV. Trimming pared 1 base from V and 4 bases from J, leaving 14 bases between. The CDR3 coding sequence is TGTGCCAGCAGCTTAGGGGTTTCTATAATGGGAAACACCATATATTTT. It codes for CASSLGVSIMGNTIYF.

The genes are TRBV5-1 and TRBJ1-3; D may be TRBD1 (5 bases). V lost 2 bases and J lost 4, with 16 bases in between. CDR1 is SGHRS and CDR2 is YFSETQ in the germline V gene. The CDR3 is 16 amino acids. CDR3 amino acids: CASSFGDSLAGNTIYF. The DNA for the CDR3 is TGCGCCAGCAGCTTCGGCGACAGCCTAGCGGGAAACACCATATATTTT.

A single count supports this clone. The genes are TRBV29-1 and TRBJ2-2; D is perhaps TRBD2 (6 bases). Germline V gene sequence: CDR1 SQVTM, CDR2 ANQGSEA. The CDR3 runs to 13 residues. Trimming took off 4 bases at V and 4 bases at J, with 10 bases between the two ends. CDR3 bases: TGCAGCGTTGGTGGGGGAGGCACCGGGGAGCTGTTTTTT. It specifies CSVGGGGTGELFF.

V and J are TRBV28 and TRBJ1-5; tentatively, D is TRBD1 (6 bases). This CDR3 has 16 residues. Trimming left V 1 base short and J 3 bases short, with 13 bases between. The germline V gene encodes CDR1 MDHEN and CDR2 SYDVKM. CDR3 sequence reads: CASSLSSRGNNQPQHF. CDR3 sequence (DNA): TGTGCCAGCAGTTTATCTTCCAGGGGCAACAATCAGCCCCAGCATTTT.

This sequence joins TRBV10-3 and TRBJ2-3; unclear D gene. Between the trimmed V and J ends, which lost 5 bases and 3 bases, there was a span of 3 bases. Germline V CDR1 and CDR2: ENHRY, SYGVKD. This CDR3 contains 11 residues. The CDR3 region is CAISKTDTQYF. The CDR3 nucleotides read TGTGCCATCAGTAAGACAGATACGCAGTATTTT.

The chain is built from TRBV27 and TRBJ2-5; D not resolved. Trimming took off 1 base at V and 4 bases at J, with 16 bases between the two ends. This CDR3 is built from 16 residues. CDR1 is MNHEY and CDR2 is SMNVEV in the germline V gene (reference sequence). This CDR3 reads CASSLLGQGSRETQYF. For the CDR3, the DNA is TGTGCCAGCAGTTTATTAGGGCAAGGCAGTAGAGAGACCCAGTACTTC.

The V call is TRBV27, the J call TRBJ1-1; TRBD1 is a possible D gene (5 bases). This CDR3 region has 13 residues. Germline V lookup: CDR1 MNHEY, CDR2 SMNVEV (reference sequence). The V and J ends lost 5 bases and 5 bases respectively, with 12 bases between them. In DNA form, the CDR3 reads TGTGCCAGCAGTCAGGGATGGTGGACTGAAGCTTTCTTT. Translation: CASSQGWWTEAFF.

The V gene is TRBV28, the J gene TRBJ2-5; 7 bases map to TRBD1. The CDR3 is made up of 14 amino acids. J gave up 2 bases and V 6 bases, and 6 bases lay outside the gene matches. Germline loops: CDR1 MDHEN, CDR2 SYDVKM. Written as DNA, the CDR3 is TGTGCCAGCAGCAAGGACAGGCTACAAGAGACCCAGTACTTC. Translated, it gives CASSKDRLQETQYF.

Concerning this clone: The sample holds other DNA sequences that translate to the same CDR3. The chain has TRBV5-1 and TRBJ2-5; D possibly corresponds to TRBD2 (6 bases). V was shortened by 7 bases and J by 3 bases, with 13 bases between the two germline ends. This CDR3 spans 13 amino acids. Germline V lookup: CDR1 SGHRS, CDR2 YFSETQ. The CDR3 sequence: CASSFGGEETQYF. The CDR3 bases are TGCGCCAGCTCCTTTGGCGGGGAAGAGACCCAGTACTTC.